These 16 T cell receptor beta chains came from one sample sequenced in a study of PD-L1 blockade in urothelial cancer. Only in-frame clones appear in the TCRdb table, and some are missing; sequencing was by immunoSEQ multiplex PCR. The sample contains about 55,000 clones, 60% to 85% of which appear only once. The source was PBMCs, collected around atezolizumab (anti-PD-L1) treatment. Receptors originate from a man in his 70s with urothelial cancer.

Written as DNA, the CDR3 is TGTGCCATCAGTCGTCGCAGTCAAGAGACCCAGTACTTC. Translated: CAISRRSQETQYF. This chain links TRBV10-3 with TRBJ2-5; D unresolved. V lost 5 bases, J lost 2 bases, and 9 bases lay in between. Looked up from germline, CDR1 is ENHRY and CDR2 is SYGVKD. This CDR3 has 13 residues.

This clone is judged medium-sized. V is TRBV19 and J is TRBJ2-7; D call uncertain. V lost 0 bases and J lost 6, with 12 bases in between. In germline, CDR1 is LNHDA, CDR2 SQIVND (reference sequence). This CDR3 has 14 residues. CDR3 sequence (DNA): TGTGCCAGTAGTATAGATCTTCGACGGAGCGAGCAGTACTTC. It is translated as CASSIDLRRSEQYF.

This clone was observed once. The J gene is TRBJ1-2, the V gene TRBV29-1, with D maybe TRBD1 (6 bases). Germline-derived CDR1 and CDR2 are SQVTM and ANQGSEA. This CDR3 contains 13 residues. Trimming stripped 6 bases from V and 8 bases from J, with 19 bases between. The CDR3 bases are TGCAGCGTGGCAAAGGACAGAGGTTACGGCTACACCTTC. Its translation is CSVAKDRGYGYTF.

The chain has TRBV9 and TRBJ2-5, with D possibly matching TRBD1 (5 bases). This CDR3 is 13 amino acids long. Trimming left V 1 base short and J 4 bases short, with 8 bases between. Germline V gene data show CDR1 as SGDLS and CDR2 as YYNGEE. The CDR3 loop reads CASSVRGIETQYF. CDR3 nucleotide sequence: TGTGCCAGCAGCGTAAGGGGAATAGAGACCCAGTACTTC. The whole variable domain, filled in from reference TRBV9 and TRBJ2-5, reads DSGVTQTPKHLITATGQRVTLRCSPRSGDLSVYWYQQSLDQGLQFLIQYYNGEERAKGNILERFSAQQFPDLHSELNLSSLELGDSALYFCASSVRGIETQYFGPGTRLLVL.

The chain recombines TRBV4-1 with TRBJ2-1, with D uncertain. This CDR3 has 13 residues. CDR1 and CDR2 (germline): MGHRA, YSYEKL. With 4 bases removed from V and 8 bases from J, the gap between germline ends came to 12 bases. The CDR3 reads CASSPSPVDEQFF. The DNA of the CDR3 is TGCGCCAGCAGCCCTTCCCCGGTAGATGAGCAGTTCTTC.

The chain is built from TRBV2 and TRBJ1-2; TRBD1 might be the D (5 bases). The V and J ends lost 4 bases and 0 bases respectively, with 12 bases between them. Germline V CDR1 and CDR2: SNHLY, FYNNEI. CDR3 length: 15 amino acids. The CDR3 is CASSGPGGANYGYTF. CDR3 in DNA: TGTGCCAGCAGTGGCCCGGGGGGGGCTAACTATGGCTACACCTTC. The whole variable domain, filled in from reference TRBV2 and TRBJ1-2, reads EPEVTQTPSHQVTQMGQEVILRCVPISNHLYFYWYRQILGQKVEFLVSFYNNEISEKSEIFDDQFSVERPDGSNFTLKIRSTKLEDSAMYFCASSGPGGANYGYTFGSGTRLTVV.

This clone was counted only a few times. V usage is TRBV9 and J usage is TRBJ2-3, with 8 nucleotides matching TRBD2. Unmatched junction bases numbered 12, after V lost 3 bases and J lost 9 bases. This CDR3 has 15 residues. In germline, CDR1 is SGDLS, CDR2 YYNGEE. CDR3 loop: CASSGGSGIAITQYF. The CDR3 region has the DNA TGTGCCAGCAGCGGAGGTAGCGGGATCGCTATAACGCAGTATTTT.

The genes are TRBV19 and TRBJ1-2, with a tentative D call TRBD1 (6 bases). CDR3 length equals 13 residues. V lost 6 bases and J 4 bases, leaving 12 bases between the germline ends. Germline CDR1 LNHDA, CDR2 SQIVND (reference sequence). CDR3 loop: CASRHREIYGYTF. As DNA, the CDR3 is TGTGCCAGTAGACACAGGGAGATCTATGGCTACACCTTC.

CDR3 region: CASSLETSAGTSSETQYF. The CDR3 nucleotides read TGTGCCAGCAGCTTAGAGACGTCAGCGGGGACCTCCTCAGAGACCCAGTACTTC. The rearrangement uses TRBV7-2 and TRBJ2-5, with 7 bases lining up with TRBD2. V lost 1 base and J lost 4; bases outside the gene matches: 15. The CDR3 sequence is 18 residues long. Germline V gives CDR1 SGHTA, CDR2 FQGNSA.

This sequence joins TRBV4-3 and TRBJ2-3; TRBD2 matches 12 bases. CDR1 and CDR2 from the germline V gene are LGHNA and YSLEER. Trimming at V came to 5 bases and at J to 0 bases, leaving 6 bases not matched to a gene. There are 17 residues in the CDR3. As DNA, the CDR3 is TGCGCCAGCAGCAGGACTAGCGGGGCCTCTAGCACAGATACGCAGTATTTT. Translating gives CASSRTSGASSTDTQYF.

The chain employs TRBV6-1 and TRBJ1-1, with a tentative D call TRBD1 (5 bases). The CDR3 totals 16 residues. Trimming left V 2 bases short and J 5 bases short, with 18 bases between. CDR1 and CDR2 (germline): MNHNS, SASEGT. Here the CDR3 reads CASSERVRGWRTEAFF. The CDR3 DNA follows: TGTGCCAGCAGTGAAAGGGTTAGGGGTTGGCGGACTGAAGCTTTCTTT.

This clone was seen only a few times. The chain carries TRBV2 and TRBJ2-1; D is perhaps TRBD1 (6 bases). With 4 bases removed from V and 3 bases from J, the gap between germline ends came to 7 bases. Germline lookup yields CDR1 SNHLY and CDR2 FYNNEI. The CDR3 is made up of 13 amino acids. Written as DNA, the CDR3 is TGTGCCAGCAGTGGGGGGCTCTACAATGAGCAGTTCTTC. Protein sequence: CASSGGLYNEQFF.

The CDR3 coding sequence is TGTGCCAGCAGGCCCCCCCGGGTAGCGGGGGTTGGGGAGCAGTTCTTC. Encoded protein: CASRPPRVAGVGEQFF. The rearrangement uses TRBV7-2 and TRBJ2-1; 9 bases align to TRBD2. Trimming cost V 6 bases and J 10 bases; bases outside gene matches: 16. Germline CDR1 SGHTA, CDR2 FQGNSA. The CDR3 is made up of 16 amino acids.

The chain is built from TRBV15 and TRBJ2-7; D call uncertain. This CDR3 is built from 16 residues. The germline gives CDR1 LNHNV, CDR2 YYDKDF (reference sequence). With 0 bases removed from V and 0 bases from J, the gap between germline ends came to 12 bases. This CDR3 is CATSRDRSPDSYEQYF. DNA of the CDR3: TGTGCCACCAGCAGAGATCGTTCCCCAGACTCCTACGAGCAGTACTTC.

The chain couples TRBV19 to TRBJ1-1; the D gene is possibly TRBD1 (5 bases). CDR1 and CDR2 (germline): LNHDA, SQIVND (reference sequence). The CDR3 runs to 13 residues. The germline V and J ends were trimmed by 7 bases and 4 bases, with 13 bases remaining between them. This CDR3 is CASTGTELTEAFF. The CDR3 DNA sequence: TGTGCCAGTACAGGGACTGAACTCACTGAAGCTTTCTTT.

This chain links TRBV12-2 with TRBJ2-3; no check of the table's D call, TRBD2, against the DNA was made. TRBV12-2 is recorded as a pseudogene. The CDR3 length is 18 residues. The CDR3 loop reads CASRLYKRGVSSTDTQYF. CDR3 sequence (DNA): TGTGCAAGTCGCTTATATAAGCGGGGGGTGTCTAGCACAGATACGCAGTATTTT.